This T cell receptor (beta chain) is from a study of neurological immune-mediated disorders. Overall study results and limits: TCR clonal expansion peaked in HTLV-1-associated myelopathy patients and was lowest in multiple sclerosis patients.

Per germline, CDR1 SGHNT and CDR2 YENEEA. This CDR3 spans 13 amino acids. The V end was cut by 2 bases, the J end by 5 bases, with 7 bases between. Time point meaning: longitudinal time-point 2. Source material was 2 million unsorted PBMCs, stored at -80 °C in RNAlater. It was by 5'RACE with 10-nucleotide random UMIs that the cDNA was made. TCRdb re-called the 5' RACE reads through MiXCR, storing one row per CDR3 protein. The sample shows approximately 85,000 distinct CDR3 sequences, around 13% of them seen only once. Ten or more counts support this clonotype. As yet, its antigen is unknown. This chain uses TRBV11-3 with TRBJ2-4, with D perhaps matching TRBD2 (5 bases). The origin of this receptor is a female donor with HTLV-1-associated myelopathy (HAM/TSP). Source material: PBMCs. CDR3 DNA: TGTGCCAGCAGCTTAACGCGGGAAAACATTCAGTACTTC. Translation: CASSLTRENIQYF.